This T cell receptor (beta chain) derives from a study of T-cell reconstitution after alpha-beta-depleted transplantation in children. This CDR3 comprises 14 residues. Trimming stripped 4 bases from V and 0 bases from J, with 8 bases between. Germline lookup yields CDR1 SGHKS and CDR2 YYEKEE (reference sequence). Construction of the TCRbeta library involved unique molecular identifiers. TCRdb passed the PCR reads through MiXCR, listing each CDR3 protein once. The table has some 550,000 distinct CDR3 sequences, approximately 20% seen once. The sequenced sample was PBMCs from the stem cell graft donor, obtained from the stem cell graft. The source is a human donor who donated a stem cell graft to a child with acute lymphoblastic leukemia. V gene TRBV5-5 combines with J gene TRBJ2-1; TRBD2 is a possible D gene (5 bases). The CDR3 nucleotides read TGTGCCAGCAGCGGTCGGGGCTCCTACAATGAGCAGTTCTTC. Translated: CASSGRGSYNEQFF.